The 12 T cell receptor beta chains below come from one sample, sequenced in a study of technical replicates of blood from several donors. Using immunoSEQ multiplex PCR, the repertoire was profiled, and TCRdb retains in-frame clones only, with some absent. Counted here are about 80,000 clones, about nine tenths occurring once; the ten biggest clones make up 0.41%. Sequencing was carried out using T cells isolated from PBMCs. The receptors come from a human donor in good health.

This chain joins TRBV4-1 and TRBJ2-7, with 10 nucleotides matching TRBD2. Per the germline V gene, CDR1 is MGHRA and CDR2 is YSYEKL. Unmatched junction bases numbered 13, after V lost 5 bases and J lost 9 bases. This CDR3 contains 15 residues. The CDR3 loop reads CASSLSLAGGNLQYF. CDR3 DNA sequence: TGCGCCAGCAGCTTAAGTTTAGCGGGAGGCAATCTGCAGTACTTC.

V gene TRBV5-5 combines with J gene TRBJ2-3, with 9 bases matching TRBD1. CDR1 SGHKS and CDR2 YYEKEE come from the germline V gene (reference sequence). With 3 bases clipped from V and 2 bases from J, the junction kept 7 bases outside the gene matches. This CDR3 contains 16 residues. CDR3 sequence: CASSWTGARLTDTQYF. In DNA, the CDR3 is TGTGCCAGCAGCTGGACAGGGGCCCGCCTCACAGATACGCAGTATTTT.

This chain uses TRBV29-1 with TRBJ2-5; D unresolved. The germline V gene encodes CDR1 SQVTM and CDR2 ANQGSEA. This CDR3 region has 11 residues. The V end lost 4 bases, the J end lost 2 bases, and 5 bases lay between the germline ends. The CDR3 DNA reads as TGCAGCGTTGCCCAGCAAGAGACCCAGTACTTC. Translation: CSVAQQETQYF.

This chain uses TRBV11-3 with TRBJ2-3; 9 bases align to TRBD1. The CDR3 sequence is 16 residues long. V lost 3 bases, J lost 6 bases, and 10 bases stayed unmatched. CDR1 is SGHNT and CDR2 is YENEEA in the germline V gene. The DNA of the CDR3 is TGTGCCAGCAGCTTCGAAGTACGGACAGGGGAGGATACGCAGTATTTT. This translates into CASSFEVRTGEDTQYF.

This chain joins TRBV29-1 and TRBJ2-2; TRBD2 matches at 7 bases. Germline V gives CDR1 SQVTM, CDR2 ANQGSEA. The trim removed 4 bases at V and 5 bases at J, leaving 4 bases unmatched. The CDR3 length is 13 residues. CDR3 amino acids: CSVVWEGTGELFF. The CDR3 DNA sequence: TGCAGCGTTGTCTGGGAGGGAACCGGGGAGCTGTTTTTT.

This clone was observed a handful of times. The CDR3 nucleotides read TGTGCCAGCAGCCAAGGTTTCCCGGGAGTAGGCCCTGAAGCTTTCTTT. This sequence encodes CASSQGFPGVGPEAFF. The rearrangement uses TRBV14 and TRBJ1-1; D gene uncertain. The V end lost 1 base, the J end lost 6 bases, and 18 bases lay between the germline ends. The germline CDR1 and CDR2 sequences are SGHDN and FVKESK. The CDR3 covers 16 residues.

This chain links TRBV30 with TRBJ2-2; 12 bases line up with TRBD2. Trimming took 0 bases from V and 7 from J; bases not matched to a gene: 6. The germline V gene encodes CDR1 GTSNPN and CDR2 SVGIG (reference sequence). This CDR3 has 16 amino acids. The CDR3 is CAWSVLAGGFNGELFF. CDR3 bases: TGTGCCTGGAGTGTTCTAGCGGGAGGGTTTAACGGGGAGCTGTTTTTT.

This clone was detected a few times. The gene calls are TRBV5-1 and TRBJ1-1; maybe TRBD1 (5 bases). The CDR3 totals 15 residues. V was clipped by 4 bases and J by 1 base, with 14 bases between them. CDR1 is SGHRS, CDR2 YFSETQ, per germline. The CDR3 loop reads CASSIHPGGNTEAFF. DNA for the CDR3: TGCGCCAGCAGCATTCATCCCGGGGGGAACACTGAAGCTTTCTTT.

V gene TRBV9 combines with J gene TRBJ1-2; D possibly corresponds to TRBD1 (6 bases). The CDR3 contains 14 residues. Deletions cut 0 bases from V and 3 bases from J, with 9 bases between. CDR1 is SGDLS and CDR2 is YYNGEE in the germline V gene. Here the CDR3 reads CASSVGAGDYGYTF. The CDR3, as DNA: TGTGCCAGCAGCGTAGGAGCAGGGGACTATGGCTACACCTTC.

J is TRBJ2-1 and V is TRBV12-5; D uncertain. Germline CDR1 is LGHNT and CDR2 is FRNRAP. Trimming stripped 5 bases from V and 5 bases from J, with 7 bases between. CDR3 length: 12 residues. CDR3 bases: TGTGCTAGTGGTCCCCTCCACAATGAGCAGTTCTTC. It yields the protein CASGPLHNEQFF. The entire variable domain, with the rest obtained from reference TRBV12-5 and TRBJ2-1, is as follows: DARVTQTPRHKVTEMGQEVTMRCQPILGHNTVFWYRQTMMQGLELLAYFRNRAPLDDSGMPKDRFSAEMPDATLATLKIQPSEPRDSAVYFCASGPLHNEQFFGPGTRLTVL.

V is TRBV29-1 and J is TRBJ1-2, with D maybe TRBD1 (6 bases). CDR1 and CDR2 from the germline V gene are SQVTM and ANQGSEA. The CDR3 length is 14 residues. V lost 8 bases, J lost 6 bases, and 22 bases lay in between. CDR3 bases: TGCAGCCTTACCGCAGGGGAAAATTTAAATGGCTACACCTTC. Residues: CSLTAGENLNGYTF. The full variable domain, with the rest looked up from reference TRBV29-1 and TRBJ1-2, is SAVISQKPSRDICQRGTSLTIQCQVDSQVTMMFWYRQQPGQSLTLIATANQGSEATYESGFVIDKFPISRPNLTFSTLTVSNMSPEDSSIYLCSLTAGENLNGYTFGSGTRLTVV.

V usage is TRBV6-1 and J usage is TRBJ2-7; a possible D gene is TRBD1 (6 bases). The germline CDR1 and CDR2 sequences are MNHNS and SASEGT. Trimming stripped 9 bases from V and 0 bases from J, with 12 bases between. This CDR3 contains 13 residues. CDR3 region: CASTRDNSYEQYF. The CDR3 nucleotides read TGTGCCAGTACCAGGGACAACTCCTACGAGCAGTACTTC.